These 32 T cell receptor beta chains originate from one sample sequenced in a study of blood T cell repertoires in COVID-19. TCRdb's table, derived via immunoSEQ multiplex PCR, lists solely in-frame clones and lacks some. The sample consists of 220,000 or so clones, around 84% of them appearing once. Material: PBMCs or T cells enriched from blood (not recorded which). Source of these receptors: a woman in her thirties or forties who had recovered from COVID-19.

This clone occurred a few times. V gene TRBV18 combines with J gene TRBJ1-2, with D perhaps matching TRBD1 (6 bases). The CDR3 runs 15 residues. The V and J ends lost 1 base and 1 base respectively, with 10 bases between them. Germline V CDR1 and CDR2: KGHSH, LQKENI. CDR3 region: CASSPQGVDNYGYTF. CDR3 nucleotides: TGTGCCAGCTCACCACAGGGGGTGGATAACTATGGCTACACCTTC.

This clone was observed a handful of times. This chain links TRBV30 with TRBJ2-1; 9 bases align to TRBD2. Germline lookup yields CDR1 GTSNPN and CDR2 SVGIG (reference sequence). The CDR3 runs to 13 residues. V shed 8 bases and J 9 bases; nucleotides not matched to a gene: 11. CDR3 region: CAGEAGGPLEQFF. CDR3 nucleotide sequence: TGTGCCGGGGAGGCGGGAGGGCCGCTTGAGCAGTTCTTC.

This clone was counted a few times. Here the CDR3 reads CAISESSRGYGYTF. The CDR3 region has the DNA TGTGCCATCAGTGAGTCGAGCCGGGGTTATGGCTACACCTTC. The chain employs TRBV10-3 and TRBJ1-2; D gene unclear. Trimming pared 0 bases from V and 5 bases from J, leaving 10 bases between. CDR3 length: 14 residues. Germline V gene sequence: CDR1 ENHRY, CDR2 SYGVKD.

This chain joins TRBV18 and TRBJ2-3; weak D call: TRBD1 (6 bases). V shed 6 bases and J shed 5 bases, with 12 bases lying between them. CDR1 is KGHSH, CDR2 LQKENI, per germline. CDR3 length: 13 residues. Here the CDR3 DNA reads TGTGCCAGCTCGTACAGGGAAGGAGATACGCAGTATTTT. This gives the protein CASSYREGDTQYF.

This chain uses TRBV12-3 or TRBV12-4 with TRBJ2-7, with D perhaps TRBD1 (6 bases). This CDR3 comprises 13 residues. The V end lost 7 bases, the J end lost 6 bases, and 16 bases lay between the germline ends. CDR3 in amino acids: CASTTRDNGEQYF. The CDR3 nucleotides are TGTGCCAGCACCACCCGGGACAACGGCGAGCAGTACTTC.

The chain has TRBV6-2 or TRBV6-3 and TRBJ2-5, with 10 bases aligning to TRBD2. Per germline, CDR1 MNHEY and CDR2 SVGEGT. This CDR3 is built from 20 residues. V dropped 2 bases and J dropped 7; count of bases not matched to a gene: 22. CDR3 in DNA: TGTGCCAGCAGTTACGAGGGACTCCCCTCGACTAGCGGGCGCGGGGGGACCCAGTACTTC. The encoded protein is CASSYEGLPSTSGRGGTQYF.

The rearrangement uses TRBV12-3 or TRBV12-4 and TRBJ1-2, with D possibly being TRBD1 (5 bases). Trimming removed 8 bases from V and 4 bases from J, with 11 bases in between. The CDR3 loop spans 12 amino acids. The CDR3 bases are TGTGCCAGCCAGCGGGACTTCTATGGCTACACCTTC. This translates into CASQRDFYGYTF.

The chain uses TRBV5-4 and TRBJ2-7, with 14 bases aligning to TRBD2. The trim removed 4 bases at V and 5 bases at J, leaving 8 bases unmatched. Per the germline V gene, CDR1 is SGHNT and CDR2 is YYREEE (reference sequence). This CDR3 is 16 amino acids long. The DNA of the CDR3 is TGTGCCAGCAGCCTATGGACTAGCGGGAGGTATAACGAGCAGTACTTC. Its protein is CASSLWTSGRYNEQYF.

The genes are TRBV2 and TRBJ1-2; TRBD1 aligns across 8 bases. CDR3 size: 12 residues. V trimming: 6 bases; J trimming: 4 bases; junction bases outside the gene matches: 1. CDR1 is SNHLY and CDR2 is FYNNEI in the germline V gene. DNA for the CDR3: TGTGCCAGCAGAGACAGGGGCTATGGCTACACCTTC. It yields the protein CASRDRGYGYTF.

V usage is TRBV5-1 and J usage is TRBJ2-5; TRBD2 matches 14 bases. The V and J ends lost 4 bases and 3 bases, in that order; junction bases with no gene match: 2. This CDR3 has 15 residues. CDR1 is SGHRS and CDR2 is YFSETQ in the germline V gene. The chain's CDR3 is CASSPTSGREETQYF. The DNA of the CDR3 is TGCGCCAGCAGCCCGACTAGCGGGAGGGAAGAGACCCAGTACTTC.

The chain couples TRBV29-1 to TRBJ1-4; TRBD1 matches 10 bases. J lost 8 bases, V lost 3 bases, and 12 bases had no gene match. Germline-derived CDR1 and CDR2 are SQVTM and ANQGSEA. The CDR3 covers 16 residues. For the CDR3, the DNA is TGCAGCGTTGAGAGTAGGGGCGGGACAGGGGAAGAAAAACTGTTTTTT. Translating it yields CSVESRGGTGEEKLFF.

The V and J genes are TRBV5-5 and TRBJ2-5; 8 bases are shared with TRBD2. The junction had 15 bases not matched to a gene; V was cut back by 3 bases and J by 5 bases. Germline V CDR1 and CDR2: SGHKS, YYEKEE (reference sequence). CDR3 length: 17 amino acids. CDR3: CASSSGTRSLVEETQYF. The DNA for the CDR3 is TGTGCCAGCAGCTCCGGGACTAGAAGTTTGGTGGAGGAGACCCAGTACTTC.

This clone was found a few times. The chain employs TRBV7-9 and TRBJ2-2; the match to TRBD2 covers 15 bases. Germline trimming cut 6 bases from V and 7 bases from J; bases unmatched to any gene: 6. The CDR3 totals 16 residues. CDR1 and CDR2 (germline): SEHNR, FQNEAQ (reference sequence). The CDR3 is CASSSPGLAGGGELFF. DNA of the CDR3: TGTGCCAGCAGTTCCCCGGGACTAGCGGGAGGCGGGGAGCTGTTTTTT.

This rearrangement joins TRBV11-2 to TRBJ1-2; D is unresolved. The germline V gene encodes CDR1 SGHAT and CDR2 FQNNGV. CDR3 size: 16 residues. V dropped 0 bases and J dropped 4 bases, with 15 bases sitting between them. The CDR3 DNA sequence: TGTGCCAGCAGCTTAGATTATAGCTGGAGTCCCTATGGCTACACCTTC. It codes for CASSLDYSWSPYGYTF.

The V call is TRBV4-1, the J call TRBJ2-2, with TRBD2 matching 9 bases. The CDR3 consists of 17 residues. Germline values: CDR1 MGHRA, CDR2 YSYEKL. The V and J ends lost 1 base and 0 bases, in that order; junction bases with no gene match: 3. The CDR3 DNA is TGCGCCAGCAGCCAAGCGGGACTAGCCACGAACACCGGGGAGCTGTTTTTT. This sequence encodes CASSQAGLATNTGELFF.

V is TRBV30 and J is TRBJ1-5; D might be TRBD1 (6 bases). CDR1 is GTSNPN, CDR2 SVGIG, per germline (reference sequence). V dropped 0 bases and J dropped 6 bases, with 6 bases sitting between them. The length of the CDR3 is 12 residues. The CDR3 spells CAWSVQGQPQHF. DNA of the CDR3: TGTGCCTGGAGTGTACAGGGTCAGCCCCAGCATTTT.

The chain uses TRBV20-1 and TRBJ2-1; D gene ambiguous. CDR1 and CDR2 from the germline V gene are DFQATT and SNEGSKA (reference sequence). Trimming removed 6 bases at V and 10 bases at J, with 13 bases between. This CDR3 is 11 amino acids long. The CDR3 loop reads CSAMGAREQFF. DNA for the CDR3: TGCAGTGCCATGGGCGCCCGGGAGCAGTTCTTC.

V and J are TRBV7-2 and TRBJ2-2, with D perhaps TRBD2 (5 bases). Trimming cost V 2 bases and J 1 base, with 14 bases left between them. The CDR3 has 17 amino acids. The germline V gene has CDR1 SGHTA and CDR2 FQGNSA. The CDR3: CASSLRAGGRNTGELFF. The CDR3 DNA is TGTGCCAGCAGCTTACGTGCCGGCGGGCGGAACACCGGGGAGCTGTTTTTT.

In the case of this clone: Other DNA sequences from this sample encode an identical CDR3 as well. This rearrangement joins TRBV5-1 to TRBJ1-1; 10 bases are shared with TRBD1. The germline CDR1 and CDR2 sequences are SGHRS and YFSETQ. The CDR3 has 14 amino acids. Germline trimming cut 4 bases from V and 2 bases from J; bases unmatched to any gene: 2. The CDR3, as DNA: TGCGCCAGCAGCCTGACAGGGGGCAACACTGAAGCTTTCTTT. It translates to CASSLTGGNTEAFF.

The V gene is TRBV24-1, the J gene TRBJ2-2, with a possible D match to TRBD1 (6 bases). The germline gives CDR1 KGHDR, CDR2 SFDVKD. There are 18 residues in the CDR3. V was pared by 0 bases and J by 3 bases, with 16 bases between. The CDR3 nucleotides read TGTGCCACCAGTGATTTGCAGGGGCAGGGTGGACACACCGGGGAGCTGTTTTTT. Protein product: CATSDLQGQGGHTGELFF.

The chain joins TRBV24-1 to TRBJ2-1, with 12 bases matching TRBD1. V trimming: 9 bases; J trimming: 6 bases; junction bases outside the gene matches: 5. The CDR3 is made up of 14 amino acids. Germline loops: CDR1 KGHDR, CDR2 SFDVKD. CDR3 DNA sequence: TGTGCCACCGGGGGACAGGGGGCACTCAATGAGCAGTTCTTC. Encoded protein: CATGGQGALNEQFF.

The chain couples TRBV27 to TRBJ1-4; D gene uncertain. Germline V gene data show CDR1 as MNHEY and CDR2 as SMNVEV (reference sequence). V lost 3 bases and J 5 bases, leaving 7 bases between the germline ends. There are 13 residues in the CDR3. The CDR3 loop is CASSFSGNEKLFF. The CDR3 nucleotides read TGTGCCAGCAGTTTTAGCGGAAATGAAAAACTGTTTTTT.

The chain combines TRBV7-6 with TRBJ2-1, with 9 positions matching TRBD2. Per germline, CDR1 SGHVS and CDR2 FNYEAQ. V shed 2 bases and J 7 bases; nucleotides not matched to a gene: 18. This CDR3 contains 19 residues. In nucleotides, the CDR3 is TGTGCCAGCAGCTTAACCCCCAATTGGCGGGAGGGCCTTCGAAATGAGCAGTTCTTC. Protein sequence: CASSLTPNWREGLRNEQFF.

This rearrangement joins TRBV18 to TRBJ1-1, with 10 bases identical to TRBD1. This CDR3 has 14 residues. V shed 8 bases and J 7 bases; nucleotides not matched to a gene: 10. Looked up from germline, CDR1 is KGHSH and CDR2 is LQKENI. CDR3: CASGGQGGSVEAFF. The CDR3 DNA is TGTGCCAGCGGAGGACAGGGGGGGAGTGTTGAAGCTTTCTTT.

CDR3: CASSVQEYQPQHF. In DNA form, the CDR3 reads TGCGCCAGCAGCGTACAGGAGTATCAGCCCCAGCATTTT. The V and J genes are TRBV4-3 and TRBJ1-5; possibly TRBD1 for D (5 bases). CDR3 length equals 13 residues. Trimming shortened V by 5 bases and J by 5 bases, and 10 bases separated the two germline ends. Germline V CDR1 and CDR2: LGHNA, YSLEER.

V and J are TRBV6-5 and TRBJ2-3; 8 bases are a match to TRBD2. The germline gives CDR1 MNHEY, CDR2 SVGAGI. Losses at the gene ends were 9 bases for V and 5 bases for J; bases not matched to a gene: 7. This CDR3 has 13 residues. The CDR3 coding sequence is TGTGCCAGTCTAGCGGGCCGGGGAGATACGCAGTATTTT. It is translated as CASLAGRGDTQYF.

The table lists this clone with a few counts. The V and J genes are TRBV5-1 and TRBJ2-2; 8 bases line up with TRBD2. CDR3 length: 15 amino acids. The V and J ends lost 6 bases and 4 bases, in that order; junction bases with no gene match: 8. Germline assignment: CDR1 SGHRS and CDR2 YFSETQ. CDR3 residues: CASTIQAGATGELFF. The CDR3 bases are TGCGCCAGCACCATTCAAGCGGGGGCCACCGGGGAGCTGTTTTTT.

The chain is built from TRBV7-8 and TRBJ2-3, with D perhaps TRBD2 (6 bases). The CDR3 covers 16 residues. Germline V gene lookup returns CDR1 SGHVS and CDR2 FQNEAQ. Trimming pared 5 bases from V and 7 bases from J, leaving 22 bases between. The CDR3 DNA reads as TGTGCCAGCAGCCTTCGGACTACGACATCTAGTTATACGCAGTATTTT. Encoded protein: CASSLRTTTSSYTQYF.

CDR3 DNA sequence: TGTGCCAGCAGCTCCATCACAGGGTATCGCAATCAGCCCCAGCATTTT. Translating it yields CASSSITGYRNQPQHF. The chain recombines TRBV28 with TRBJ1-5, with a tentative D call TRBD1 (6 bases). This CDR3 spans 16 amino acids. Deletions cut 6 bases from V and 2 bases from J, with 17 bases between. In germline, CDR1 is MDHEN, CDR2 SYDVKM.

The gene calls are TRBV7-9 and TRBJ1-1; D might be TRBD1 (6 bases). The germline gives CDR1 SEHNR, CDR2 FQNEAQ (reference sequence). The CDR3 runs to 15 residues. V lost 7 bases and J 1 base, leaving 16 bases between the germline ends. The CDR3 nucleotides read TGTGCCAGCATCCTGGACAGTTGGGCGAACACTGAAGCTTTCTTT. It codes for CASILDSWANTEAFF.

The chain combines TRBV3-1 (or the pseudogene TRBV3-2) with TRBJ2-1; D remains unclear. Germline-derived CDR1 and CDR2 are LGHDT and YNNKEL (reference sequence). V was pared by 4 bases and J by 10 bases, with 11 bases between. There are 12 residues in the CDR3. The CDR3 spells CASSPRFSEQFF. In DNA form, the CDR3 reads TGTGCCAGCAGCCCGCGGTTCAGCGAGCAGTTCTTC.

V usage is TRBV28 and J usage is TRBJ2-6; TRBD2 aligns across 9 bases. Losses at the gene ends were 10 bases for V and 3 bases for J; bases not matched to a gene: 16. CDR1 and CDR2 (germline): MDHEN, SYDVKM. This CDR3 contains 18 residues. CDR3 sequence reads: CATFSVGGRAGGANVLTF. In nucleotides, the CDR3 is TGTGCCACCTTTTCCGTAGGCGGGAGGGCCGGTGGGGCCAACGTCCTGACTTTC. The complete variable domain, with remaining parts taken from reference TRBV28 and TRBJ2-6, reads DVKVTQSSRYLVKRTGEKVFLECVQDMDHENMFWYRQDPGLGLRLIYFSYDVKMKEKGDIPEGYSVSREKKERFSLILESASTNQTSMYLCATFSVGGRAGGANVLTFGAGSRLTVL.